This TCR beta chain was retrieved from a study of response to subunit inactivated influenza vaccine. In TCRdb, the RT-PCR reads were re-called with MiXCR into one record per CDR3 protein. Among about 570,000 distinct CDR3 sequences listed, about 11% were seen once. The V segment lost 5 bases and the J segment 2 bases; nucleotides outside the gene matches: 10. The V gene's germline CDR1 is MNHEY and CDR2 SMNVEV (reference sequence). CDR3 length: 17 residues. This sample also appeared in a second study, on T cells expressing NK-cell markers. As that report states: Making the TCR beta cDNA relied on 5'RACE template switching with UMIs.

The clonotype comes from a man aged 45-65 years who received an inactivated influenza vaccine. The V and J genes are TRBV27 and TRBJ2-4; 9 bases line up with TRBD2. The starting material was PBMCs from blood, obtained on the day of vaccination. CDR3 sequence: CASSPLAGDGSKNIQYF. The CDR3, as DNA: TGTGCCAGCAGTCCCTTAGCGGGAGACGGTTCCAAAAACATTCAGTACTTC.